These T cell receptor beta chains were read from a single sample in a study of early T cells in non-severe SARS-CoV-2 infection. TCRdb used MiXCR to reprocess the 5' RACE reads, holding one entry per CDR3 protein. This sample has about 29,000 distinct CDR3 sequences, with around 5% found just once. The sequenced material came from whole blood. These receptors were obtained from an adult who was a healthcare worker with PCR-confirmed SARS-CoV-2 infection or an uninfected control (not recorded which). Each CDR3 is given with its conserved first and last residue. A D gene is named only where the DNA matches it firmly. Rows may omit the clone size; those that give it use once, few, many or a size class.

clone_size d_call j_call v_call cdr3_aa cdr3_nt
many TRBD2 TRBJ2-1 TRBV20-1 CSAASGRGDNEQFF TGCAGTGCTGCGAGCGGGAGAGGGGACAATGAGCAGTTCTTC
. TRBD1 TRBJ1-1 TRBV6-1 CASSWQGAKAFF TGTGCCAGCAGTTGGCAGGGGGCGAAAGCTTTCTTT
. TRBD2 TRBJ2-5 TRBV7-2 CASSLVLGGSVTQYF TGTGCCAGCAGCTTAGTCTTAGGCGGGAGCGTGACCCAGTACTTC
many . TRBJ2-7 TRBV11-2 CASSLDIGTYEQYF TGTGCCAGCAGCTTAGATATAGGTACCTACGAGCAGTACTTC
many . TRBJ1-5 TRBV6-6 CASSYAGWGQPQHF TGTGCCAGCAGTTACGCAGGTTGGGGTCAGCCCCAGCATTTT
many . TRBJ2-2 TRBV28 CASSFGNSDTGELFF TGTGCCAGCAGTTTCGGGAATTCAGACACCGGGGAGCTGTTTTTT
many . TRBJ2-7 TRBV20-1 CSASRTATYEQYF TGCAGTGCTAGTCGGACTGCCACCTACGAGCAGTACTTC
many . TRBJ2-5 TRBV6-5 CASSYRDNQETQYF TGTGCCAGCAGTTACCGGGACAACCAAGAGACCCAGTACTTC
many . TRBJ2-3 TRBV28 CASRSWAGARDTQYF TGTGCCAGCAGGTCTTGGGCGGGGGCTCGAGATACGCAGTATTTT
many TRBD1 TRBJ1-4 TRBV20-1 CSGVQGVNEKLFF TGCAGTGGAGTACAGGGGGTTAATGAAAAACTGTTTTTT
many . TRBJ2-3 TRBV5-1 CASGGGHSTDTQYF TGCGCCAGCGGGGGGGGACACTCAACAGATACGCAGTATTTT
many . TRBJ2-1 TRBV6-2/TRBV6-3 CASSGRVGASVSYNEQFF TGTGCCAGCAGTGGCCGGGTTGGGGCTAGCGTCTCCTACAATGAGCAGTTCTTC
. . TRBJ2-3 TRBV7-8 CASSGRDLRPDTQYF TGTGCCAGCAGCGGCCGGGACCTAAGGCCAGATACGCAGTATTTT
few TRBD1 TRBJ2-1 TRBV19 CASRGQGHEQFF TGTGCCAGTAGGGGACAGGGCCACGAGCAGTTCTTC
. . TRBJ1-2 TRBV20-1 CSPSNYGYTF TGCAGTCCAAGTAACTATGGCTACACCTTC
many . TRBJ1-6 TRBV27 CASSFPGAPLHF TGTGCCAGCAGTTTTCCGGGGGCACCCCTCCACTTT
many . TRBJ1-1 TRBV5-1 CASSLDYTEAFF TGCGCCAGCAGCTTAGACTACACTGAAGCTTTCTTT
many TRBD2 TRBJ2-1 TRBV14 CASSQAHPLGRGNEQFF TGTGCCAGCAGCCAAGCCCACCCTCTCGGGCGGGGGAATGAGCAGTTCTTC
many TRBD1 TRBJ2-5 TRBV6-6 CASMVGQLEENQYF TGTGCCAGCATGGTGGGACAGCTAGAAGAGAACCAGTACTTC
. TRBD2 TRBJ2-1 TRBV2 CASSEVSGTADEQFF TGTGCCAGCAGTGAAGTAAGCGGGACTGCCGATGAGCAGTTCTTC